This paragraph covers one TCR beta chain sequence. The data originate from a study of blood T cell repertoires in COVID-19. Turning to the study itself: Collection of acute and convalescent COVID-19 samples took place in the United States, Italy and Spain. Sample material is recorded as cDNA or gDNA derived from T cells, B-cell-depleted T cells, or PBMCs.

CDR1 is MNHEY and CDR2 is SVGEGT in the germline V gene. The CDR3 has 15 residues. V shed 4 bases and J shed 5 bases, with 15 bases lying between them. In the original workflow: The assay estimated nucleated cells by amplifying reference gene primers. Repertoires were generated with immunoSEQ multiplex PCR, while TCRdb's copy carries only in-frame clones and drops some. D and trimming were read from the DNA, whereas the V and J calls and clone size are those reported in that table. The sample includes some 95,000 clones, 91% of them seen just once. The source of this sequence is a human donor with active COVID-19. The donor label of this sample is uncertain. The rearrangement links TRBV6-2 or TRBV6-3 to TRBJ1-5; unclear D gene. The sequencing sample was made of peripheral blood. This CDR3 is CASSWRAAIHQPQHF. In DNA, the CDR3 is TGTGCCAGCAGTTGGCGGGCGGCGATACATCAGCCCCAGCATTTT.